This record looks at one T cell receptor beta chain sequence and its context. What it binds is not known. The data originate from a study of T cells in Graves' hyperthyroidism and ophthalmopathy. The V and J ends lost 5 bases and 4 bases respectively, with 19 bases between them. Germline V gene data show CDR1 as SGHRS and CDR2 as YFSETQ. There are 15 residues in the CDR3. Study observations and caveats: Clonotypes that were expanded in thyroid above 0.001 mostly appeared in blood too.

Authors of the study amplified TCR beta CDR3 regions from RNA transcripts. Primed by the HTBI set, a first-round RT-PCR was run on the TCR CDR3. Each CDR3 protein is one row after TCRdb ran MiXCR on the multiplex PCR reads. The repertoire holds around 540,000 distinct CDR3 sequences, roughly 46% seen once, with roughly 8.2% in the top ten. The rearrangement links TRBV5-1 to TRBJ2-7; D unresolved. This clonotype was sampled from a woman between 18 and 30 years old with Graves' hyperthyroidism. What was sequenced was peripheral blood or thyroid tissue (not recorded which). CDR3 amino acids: CASSYSMFDPYEQYF. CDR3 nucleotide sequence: TGCGCCAGCAGTTACTCGATGTTTGACCCTTACGAGCAGTACTTC.